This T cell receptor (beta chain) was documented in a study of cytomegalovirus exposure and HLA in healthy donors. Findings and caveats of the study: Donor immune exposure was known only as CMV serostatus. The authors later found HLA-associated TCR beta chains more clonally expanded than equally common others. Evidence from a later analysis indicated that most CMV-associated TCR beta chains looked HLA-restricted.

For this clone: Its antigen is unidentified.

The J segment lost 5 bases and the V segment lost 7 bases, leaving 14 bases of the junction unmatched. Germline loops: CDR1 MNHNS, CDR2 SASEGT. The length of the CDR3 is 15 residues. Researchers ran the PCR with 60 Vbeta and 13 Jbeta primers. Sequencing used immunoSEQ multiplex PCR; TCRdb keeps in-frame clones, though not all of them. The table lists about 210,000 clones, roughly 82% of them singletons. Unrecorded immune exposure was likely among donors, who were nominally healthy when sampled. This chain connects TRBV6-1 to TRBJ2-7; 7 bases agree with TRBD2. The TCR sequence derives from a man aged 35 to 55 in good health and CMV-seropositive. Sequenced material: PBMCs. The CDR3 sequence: CASNPRDGGRNEQYV. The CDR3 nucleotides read TGTGCCAGCAATCCGCGGGACGGCGGGAGAAACGAGCAGTACGTC.